This T cell receptor (beta chain) was recovered during a study of blood T cell repertoires in COVID-19. Trimming at V came to 4 bases and at J to 3 bases, leaving 3 bases not matched to a gene. The CDR3 consists of 14 residues. The germline CDR1 and CDR2 sequences are LNHDA and SQIVND (reference sequence). Membership in each cohort depended on participant-reported clinical history. Original handling: Reference gene primer amplification in the assay estimated nucleated cell counts. Method: immunoSEQ multiplex PCR; TCRdb's copy keeps in-frame clones and lacks some. The V and J calls and clone size were taken over from that table, and D and trimming were inferred from the DNA. Here the sample spans 200,000 to 300,000 clones, approximately 86% being singletons.

The source of this sequence is a woman in her twenties or thirties with acute COVID-19. The chain links TRBV19 to TRBJ1-5; 7 bases map to TRBD1. The sequencing input was PBMCs or T cells enriched from blood (not recorded which). The DNA of the CDR3 is TGTGCCAGTAGTACGGGACAGTACAATCAGCCCCAGCATTTT. It translates to CASSTGQYNQPQHF.